This TCR beta chain was obtained from a study of pediatric ulcerative colitis. Study-wide results and caveats: Compared with controls, ulcerative colitis showed greater blood-rectum clone sharing. Total lymphocyte DNA, not sorted subsets, was the template. Acute severe colitis showed lower rectal diversity from clonal expansions. All ulcerative colitis patients, but no controls, carried a couple of rectal clonotypes.

The germline gives CDR1 SGHTA, CDR2 FQGNSA. V was clipped by 2 bases and J by 0 bases, with 16 bases between them. The CDR3 loop spans 18 amino acids. The rectum was sampled with one to two pinch biopsies at colonoscopy. Repertoires were generated with immunoSEQ multiplex PCR, while TCRdb's copy carries only in-frame clones and drops some. The sample lists about 35,000 clones, around 80% occurring once. As regards this clone: No antigen is known for it.

Sequenced material: gut tissue. The receptor was derived from a boy under 18 with mild ulcerative colitis. The V and J genes are TRBV7-2 and TRBJ2-2, with D possibly TRBD2 on 6 matching bases. CDR3 residues: CASSLLDYRASNTGELFF. In DNA form, the CDR3 reads TGTGCCAGCAGCTTACTGGACTACCGGGCCTCGAACACCGGGGAGCTGTTTTTT. Drawing the rest from reference TRBV7-2 and TRBJ2-2, the complete variable domain is GAGVSQSPSNKVTEKGKDVELRCDPISGHTALYWYRQSLGQGLEFLIYFQGNSAPDKSGLPSDRFSAERTGGSVSTLTIQRTQQEDSAVYLCASSLLDYRASNTGELFFGEGSRLTVL.